This TCR beta chain was recovered during a study of cytomegalovirus exposure and HLA in healthy donors. Study-level information: Earlier sequencing of about 179 million T cells yielded roughly 120 million unique TCR beta sequences.

The PCR was carried out with 60 Vbeta primers and 13 Jbeta primers. Here immunoSEQ multiplex PCR was the method, and the copy in TCRdb shows in-frame clones only, minus some. Among over 200,000 clones listed, approximately 90% were seen once. Study conclusions and caveats: A later analysis, which compared TCR beta chains of equal frequency, found the HLA-associated ones more clonally expanded.

Of note for this clone: As yet, its antigen is unknown.

The sample comprised PBMCs. This TCR came from a woman aged 18-29 years in good health and CMV-seronegative.

Here the CDR3 reads CASSSRQYNEQFF. The CDR3, as DNA: TGTGCCAGCAGCTCGCGACAGTACAATGAGCAGTTCTTC. The chain has TRBV7-7 and TRBJ2-1; a weak D match, TRBD1 (5 bases). The CDR3 runs 13 residues. Per the germline V gene, CDR1 is SSHAT and CDR2 is FNYEAQ (reference sequence). V lost 4 bases and J 4 bases, leaving 8 bases between the germline ends.